Shown below are 5 T cell receptor beta chains from a single sample sequenced in a study of T cell repertoires in cytomegalovirus infection. MiXCR was run by TCRdb on the reads, yielding one entry per CDR3 protein. Here the sample spans about 830,000 distinct CDR3 sequences, around a third being singletons. Antigens of these TCRs are unknown. The starting material was cultured CD8+ T cells from PBMCs, obtained from culture after CMV antigen stimulation. These receptor sequences come from a human donor in good health (CMV status not recorded). Some clones in this sample may be carry-over from other donors' samples.

This clonotype was seen ten or more times. The chain carries TRBV12-3 or TRBV12-4 and TRBJ1-2, with a possible D match to TRBD1 (6 bases). CDR3 size: 14 residues. The V gene lost 2 bases and the J gene lost 7 bases, with 14 bases spanning the gap. In DNA form, the CDR3 reads TGTGCCAGCAGTTTACAGGGGTTCGTGGGTGGCTACACCTTC. As protein: CASSLQGFVGGYTF.

This clonotype was picked up a small number of times. The chain combines TRBV7-6 with TRBJ2-7, with no clear D. The ends were cut back, 2 bases at V and 4 bases at J, with 9 bases in the middle. The CDR3 is 13 residues long. Germline CDR1 reads SGHVS; CDR2 reads FNYEAQ. CDR3 bases: TGTGCCAGCAGCTTAACTTCCGCTTACGAGCAGTACTTC. Its translation is CASSLTSAYEQYF. Using reference TRBV7-6 and TRBJ2-7 for the parts outside the CDR3, the full variable domain is GAGVSQSPRYKVTKRGQDVALRCDPISGHVSLYWYRQALGQGPEFLTYFNYEAQQDKSGLPNDRFSAERPEGSISTLTIQRTEQRDSAMYRCASSLTSAYEQYFGPGTRLTVT.

This clonotype has ten or more counts. The V and J genes are TRBV4-1 and TRBJ2-1; a possible D gene is TRBD2 (5 bases). V lost 0 bases and J 0 bases, leaving 15 bases between the germline ends. The CDR3 runs 18 residues. Germline V gene sequence: CDR1 MGHRA, CDR2 YSYEKL. Written as DNA, the CDR3 is TGCGCCAGCAGCCAAGACCCTCGGACTTCGAGCTCCTACAATGAGCAGTTCTTC. It translates to CASSQDPRTSSSYNEQFF.

This clonotype was counted only a few times. V and J are TRBV10-3 and TRBJ2-3; D call uncertain. CDR3 length: 12 amino acids. V was cut by 4 bases and J by 4 bases, with 6 bases left in between. Germline CDR1 and CDR2: ENHRY and SYGVKD. CDR3 sequence reads: CAISGIADTQYF. The CDR3 coding sequence is TGTGCCATCAGTGGGATCGCAGATACGCAGTATTTT.

This clonotype showed up just a few times. The chain employs TRBV5-1 and TRBJ1-2; TRBD1 agrees at 8 bases. The trim removed 0 bases at V and 4 bases at J, leaving 8 bases unmatched. CDR1 and CDR2 (germline): SGHRS, YFSETQ. This CDR3 comprises 16 residues. The CDR3 reads CASSLASDREVYGYTF. The CDR3 DNA reads as TGCGCCAGCAGCTTGGCCTCGGACAGGGAAGTCTATGGCTACACCTTC.